Listed here are 17 T cell receptor beta chains from one sample, sequenced in a study of blood T cell repertoires in COVID-19. Here immunoSEQ multiplex PCR was the method, and the copy in TCRdb shows in-frame clones only, minus some. Of around 87,000 clones in the sample, around four fifths are singletons; the top ten hold approximately 10%. Sequenced sample: peripheral blood. The receptor source for this set is a woman of 80 years or more with acute or convalescent COVID-19.

Comments on this clone: Other DNA sequences within the sample encode an identical CDR3. The chain joins TRBV6-1 to TRBJ1-5; perhaps TRBD1 as D (5 bases). Trimming cost V 3 bases and J 7 bases, with 10 bases left between them. The CDR3 consists of 13 residues. Germline V gives CDR1 MNHNS, CDR2 SASEGT. The CDR3 DNA reads TGTGCCAGCAGTGACAGGGTGCGGCAGCCCCAGCATTTT. This translates into CASSDRVRQPQHF.

The J gene is TRBJ1-1, the V gene TRBV20-1; D gene uncertain. The germline gives CDR1 DFQATT, CDR2 SNEGSKA (reference sequence). Trimming left V 3 bases short and J 1 base short, with 15 bases between. The CDR3 is 15 residues long. CDR3 sequence reads: CSASFLAGRNTEAFF. Written as DNA, the CDR3 is TGCAGTGCTAGTTTTCTAGCGGGGAGGAACACTGAAGCTTTCTTT.

The chain employs TRBV5-1 and TRBJ2-3, with TRBD2 identical over 13 bases. With V trimmed by 3 bases and J by 4 bases, 2 bases remained unmatched. CDR3 length: 15 amino acids. Germline assignment: CDR1 SGHRS and CDR2 YFSETQ. CDR3 bases: TGCGCCAGCAGCTCCGGACTAGCGGGAGCAGATACGCAGTATTTT. Protein: CASSSGLAGADTQYF. Combining the CDR3 with reference TRBV5-1 and TRBJ2-3 gives the whole variable domain KAGVTQTPRYLIKTRGQQVTLSCSPISGHRSVSWYQQTPGQGLQFLFEYFSETQRNKGNFPGRFSGRQFSNSRSEMNVSTLELGDSALYLCASSSGLAGADTQYFGPGTRLTVL.

This clone appeared a single time. The chain is built from TRBV6-5 and TRBJ1-2; D not resolved. V dropped 5 bases and J dropped 7 bases, with 17 bases sitting between them. The CDR3 loop spans 14 amino acids. The germline gives CDR1 MNHEY, CDR2 SVGAGI. CDR3 region: CASSPPGTGGGYTF. Here the CDR3 DNA reads TGTGCCAGCAGTCCGCCCGGTACGGGAGGTGGCTACACCTTC.

The table lists this clone with a few counts. The J gene is TRBJ2-2, the V gene TRBV28; 7 bases agree with TRBD2. The CDR3 spans 14 residues. V gave up 3 bases and J gave up 3 bases; unmatched junction bases: 1. Per germline, CDR1 MDHEN and CDR2 SYDVKM. CDR3 nucleotide sequence: TGTGCCAGCAGTTTGGGGGGGGACACCGGGGAGCTGTTTTTT. Its protein is CASSLGGDTGELFF.

The chain recombines TRBV28 with TRBJ2-7, with 8 positions matching TRBD1. V shed 3 bases and J 2 bases; nucleotides not matched to a gene: 6. Germline assignment: CDR1 MDHEN and CDR2 SYDVKM. The CDR3 is made up of 15 amino acids. The CDR3 DNA follows: TGTGCCAGCAGTTTTTCAGGGGGCGCCCCCTACGAGCAGTACTTC. Encoded protein: CASSFSGGAPYEQYF.

The chain couples TRBV3-1 (or the pseudogene TRBV3-2) to TRBJ1-2, with D maybe TRBD1 (6 bases). The CDR3 is made up of 15 amino acids. Per germline, CDR1 LGHDT and CDR2 YNNKEL (reference sequence). V gave up 3 bases and J gave up 4 bases, with 15 bases separating them. The CDR3 spells CASSHPPGHGYGYTF. The CDR3 bases are TGTGCCAGCAGCCATCCCCCGGGACACGGCTATGGCTACACCTTC.

This chain connects TRBV29-1 to TRBJ1-5, with 9 bases that match TRBD1. The V gene's germline CDR1 is SQVTM and CDR2 ANQGSEA. The CDR3 loop spans 12 amino acids. Trimming took 5 bases from V and 6 from J; bases not matched to a gene: 2. CDR3 in amino acids: CSVLDRGQPQHF. CDR3 DNA sequence: TGCAGCGTTCTGGACAGGGGTCAGCCCCAGCATTTT.

This clone was detected a few times. This chain joins TRBV5-1 and TRBJ2-5; 13 bases align to TRBD2. Germline-derived CDR1 and CDR2 are SGHRS and YFSETQ. V lost 4 bases and J lost 4; bases outside the gene matches: 4. This CDR3 contains 15 residues. The CDR3 bases are TGCGCCAGCAGCCCGTGGACTAGCGGGAGAGAGACCCAGTACTTC. It translates to CASSPWTSGRETQYF.

The chain combines TRBV6-5 with TRBJ2-4; TRBD1 matches at 8 bases. The V gene end was trimmed by 6 bases and the J gene end by 7 bases; junction bases not matched to a gene: 8. This CDR3 region has 14 residues. Germline-derived CDR1 and CDR2 are MNHEY and SVGAGI. The CDR3 is CASSLGQGRNIQYF. DNA for the CDR3: TGTGCCAGCAGCCTCGGACAGGGAAGGAACATTCAGTACTTC.

As to this clone: The sample holds other DNA sequences that translate to the same CDR3. The rearrangement uses TRBV28 and TRBJ2-7; D gene unclear. The germline gives CDR1 MDHEN, CDR2 SYDVKM. Trimming removed 2 bases at V and 0 bases at J, with 2 bases between. There are 12 residues in the CDR3. The CDR3 DNA follows: TGTGCCAGCAGTTTACTCTCCTACGAGCAGTACTTC. Its protein product is CASSLLSYEQYF.

The V and J genes are TRBV5-5 and TRBJ1-3, with 8 bases that match TRBD1. Losses at the gene ends were 3 bases for V and 0 bases for J; bases not matched to a gene: 8. The germline V gene encodes CDR1 SGHKS and CDR2 YYEKEE (reference sequence). This CDR3 is 17 amino acids long. CDR3 sequence: CASSSLTGGSSGNTIYF. DNA of the CDR3: TGTGCCAGCAGCTCCTTAACAGGGGGGTCCTCTGGAAACACCATATATTTT. Based on the CDR3 plus reference TRBV5-5 and TRBJ1-3, the full variable domain is DAGVTQSPTHLIKTRGQQVTLRCSPISGHKSVSWYQQVLGQGPQFIFQYYEKEERGRGNFPDRFSARQFPNYSSELNVNALLLGDSALYLCASSSLTGGSSGNTIYFGEGSWLTVV.

The chain uses TRBV18 and TRBJ2-5; unclear D gene. This CDR3 comprises 13 residues. Germline V lookup: CDR1 KGHSH, CDR2 LQKENI. V lost 2 bases, J lost 1 base, and 5 bases lay in between. The CDR3 here is CASSPGIQETQYF. The CDR3 bases are TGTGCCAGCTCACCAGGCATCCAAGAGACCCAGTACTTC.

The chain links TRBV7-3 to TRBJ2-5; 7 bases are a match to TRBD2. Germline V gene sequence: CDR1 SGHTA, CDR2 FQGTGA. The CDR3 totals 15 residues. The V and J ends lost 6 bases and 1 base, in that order; junction bases with no gene match: 8. The CDR3 DNA follows: TGTGCCAGCAGTTTTAGCGGGCCTCCCCAAGAGACCCAGTACTTC. It codes for CASSFSGPPQETQYF.

The chain combines TRBV6-6 with TRBJ1-1; 7 bases line up with TRBD1. Germline V gives CDR1 MNHNY, CDR2 SVGAGI (reference sequence). J lost 3 bases, V lost 8 bases, and 9 bases had no gene match. The CDR3 is made up of 14 amino acids. Here the CDR3 DNA reads TGTGCCAGCTCAACTTCTCAGGGGGACACTGAAGCTTTCTTT. The encoded protein is CASSTSQGDTEAFF.

V and J are TRBV7-2 and TRBJ2-3; TRBD2 might be the D (5 bases). The CDR3 length is 13 residues. Trimming pared 0 bases from V and 6 bases from J, leaving 7 bases between. The germline V gene encodes CDR1 SGHTA and CDR2 FQGNSA. DNA of the CDR3: TGTGCCAGCAGCTTAGCGGGGAGCGATACGCAGTATTTT. Its translation is CASSLAGSDTQYF.

This clone was observed a few times. V is TRBV29-1 and J is TRBJ1-4; 8 nucleotides line up with TRBD1. The CDR3 is 14 amino acids. V lost 4 bases and J lost 7; bases outside the gene matches: 8. Germline V gene sequence: CDR1 SQVTM, CDR2 ANQGSEA. The CDR3 DNA reads as TGCAGCGTTGGCACCGGGACAGGATTTGAAAAACTGTTTTTT. This translates into CSVGTGTGFEKLFF.